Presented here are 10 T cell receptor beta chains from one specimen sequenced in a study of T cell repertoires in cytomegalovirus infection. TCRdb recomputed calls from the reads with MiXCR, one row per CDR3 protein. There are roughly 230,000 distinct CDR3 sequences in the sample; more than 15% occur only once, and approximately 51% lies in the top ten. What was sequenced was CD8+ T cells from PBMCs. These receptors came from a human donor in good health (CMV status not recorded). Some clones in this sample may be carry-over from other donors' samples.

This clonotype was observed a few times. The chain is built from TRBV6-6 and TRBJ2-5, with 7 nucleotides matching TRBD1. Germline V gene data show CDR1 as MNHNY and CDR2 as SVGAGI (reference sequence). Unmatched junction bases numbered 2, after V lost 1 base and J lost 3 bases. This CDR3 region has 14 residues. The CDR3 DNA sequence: TGTGCCAGCAGTTACTTCGACAGGGAAGAGACCCAGTACTTC. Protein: CASSYFDREETQYF.

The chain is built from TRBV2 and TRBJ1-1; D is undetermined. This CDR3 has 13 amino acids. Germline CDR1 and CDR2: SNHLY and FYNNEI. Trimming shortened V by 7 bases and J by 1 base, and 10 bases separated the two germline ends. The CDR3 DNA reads TGTGCCAGCATCCAAGAAGGGAACACTGAAGCTTTCTTT. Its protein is CASIQEGNTEAFF.

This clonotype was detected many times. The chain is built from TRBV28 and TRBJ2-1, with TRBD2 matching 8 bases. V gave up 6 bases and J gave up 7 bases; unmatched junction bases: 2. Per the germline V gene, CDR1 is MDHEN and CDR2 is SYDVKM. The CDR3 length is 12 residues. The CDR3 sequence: CASRVAGNEQFF. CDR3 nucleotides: TGTGCCAGCAGGGTAGCGGGGAATGAGCAGTTCTTC.

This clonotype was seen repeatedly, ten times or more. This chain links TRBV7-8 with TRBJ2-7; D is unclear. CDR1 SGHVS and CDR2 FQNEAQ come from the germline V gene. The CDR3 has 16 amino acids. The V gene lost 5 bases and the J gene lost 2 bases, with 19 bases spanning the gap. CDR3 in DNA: TGTGCCAGCAGCATAGGAGTCCGGTACAGCCCCTACGAGCAGTACTTC. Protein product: CASSIGVRYSPYEQYF.

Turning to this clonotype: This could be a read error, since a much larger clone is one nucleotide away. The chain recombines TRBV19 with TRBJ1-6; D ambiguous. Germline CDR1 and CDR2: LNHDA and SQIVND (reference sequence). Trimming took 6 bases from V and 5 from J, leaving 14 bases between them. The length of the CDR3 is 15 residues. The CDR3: CASSLGVEHNSPLHF. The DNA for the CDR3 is TGTGCCAGTAGCCTCGGGGTGGAGCATAATTCACCCCTCCACTTT.

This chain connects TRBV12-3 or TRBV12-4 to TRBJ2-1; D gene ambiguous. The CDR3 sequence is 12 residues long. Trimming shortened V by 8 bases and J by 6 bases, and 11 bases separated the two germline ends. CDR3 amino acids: CASAARSNEQFF. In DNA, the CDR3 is TGTGCCAGCGCGGCGCGGTCCAATGAGCAGTTCTTC.

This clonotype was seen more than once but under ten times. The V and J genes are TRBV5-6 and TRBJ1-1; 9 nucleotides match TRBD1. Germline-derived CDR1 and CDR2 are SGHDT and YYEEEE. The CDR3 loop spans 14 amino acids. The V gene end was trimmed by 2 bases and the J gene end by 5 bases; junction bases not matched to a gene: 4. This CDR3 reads CASSLQGARTEAFF. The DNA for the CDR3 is TGTGCCAGCAGCTTACAGGGGGCGCGGACTGAAGCTTTCTTT.

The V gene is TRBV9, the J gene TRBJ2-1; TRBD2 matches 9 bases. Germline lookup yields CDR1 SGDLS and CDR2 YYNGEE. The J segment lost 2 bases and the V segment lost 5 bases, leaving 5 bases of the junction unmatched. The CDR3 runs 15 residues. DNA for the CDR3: TGTGCCAGCAGTGTTGGCGGGGGGGCCTACAATGAGCAGTTCTTC. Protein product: CASSVGGGAYNEQFF.

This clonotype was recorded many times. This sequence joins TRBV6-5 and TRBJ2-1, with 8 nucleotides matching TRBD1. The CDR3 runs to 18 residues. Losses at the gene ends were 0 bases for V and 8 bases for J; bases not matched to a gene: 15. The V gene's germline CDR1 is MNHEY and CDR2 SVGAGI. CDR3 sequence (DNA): TGTGCCAGCAGTTACTCGGCCGCCGGGACAGGTGTGCGTCATGAGCAGTTCTTC. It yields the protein CASSYSAAGTGVRHEQFF.

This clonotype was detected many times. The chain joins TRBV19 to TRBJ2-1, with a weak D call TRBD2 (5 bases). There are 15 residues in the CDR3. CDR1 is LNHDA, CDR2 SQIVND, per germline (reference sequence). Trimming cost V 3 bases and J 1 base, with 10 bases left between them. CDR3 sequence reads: CASSILRGSYNEQFF. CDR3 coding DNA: TGTGCCAGTAGTATCTTGAGAGGGTCCTACAATGAGCAGTTCTTC.